The rows below give T cell receptor beta chains drawn from one sample of a study of response to subunit inactivated influenza vaccine. TCRdb analysed the RT-PCR reads with MiXCR anew, one entry per CDR3 protein. The sample shows some 500,000 distinct CDR3 sequences, 16% of them seen only once. The sequenced sample was CD4+ T cells sorted from PBMCs, obtained approximately 25 months after vaccination. The receptors originated from a man in his fifties or sixties who received an inactivated influenza vaccine. Both conserved end residues are part of each CDR3. The D gene is left open where the match is weak. A clone size is listed for some rows: how often the clone was seen (once, few, many), or a class if it is expanded.

cdr3_aa: CASIRGQISTDTQYF; cdr3_nt: TGTGCCAGCATCCGGGGACAAATTAGCACAGATACGCAGTATTTT; j_call: TRBJ2-3; cdr3_length: 15; clone_size: -; d_call: -; v_call: TRBV12-3/TRBV12-4
cdr3_aa: CASGGPGPDSYGYTF; cdr3_nt: TGTGCCAGCGGGGGGCCAGGGCCTGATAGTTATGGCTACACCTTC; j_call: TRBJ1-2; cdr3_length: 15; clone_size: few; d_call: -; v_call: TRBV9
cdr3_aa: CASSPTTYTALHF; cdr3_nt: TGTGCCAGCAGCCCTACCACCTACACGGCCCTCCACTTT; j_call: TRBJ1-6; cdr3_length: 13; clone_size: -; d_call: -; v_call: TRBV6-2/TRBV6-3
cdr3_aa: CASSERNRERTEAFF; cdr3_nt: TGTGCCAGCAGTGAGCGAAACAGGGAACGGACTGAAGCTTTCTTT; j_call: TRBJ1-1; cdr3_length: 15; clone_size: few; d_call: -; v_call: TRBV6-2/TRBV6-3
cdr3_aa: CASSRGHPGQETQYF; cdr3_nt: TGTGCCAGCAGCCGAGGACACCCAGGCCAAGAGACCCAGTACTTC; j_call: TRBJ2-5; cdr3_length: 15; clone_size: few; d_call: -; v_call: TRBV14
cdr3_aa: CASSRDAGNTIYF; cdr3_nt: TGTGCCAGCAGCCGAGATGCTGGAAACACCATATATTTT; j_call: TRBJ1-3; cdr3_length: 13; clone_size: -; d_call: -; v_call: TRBV7-9
cdr3_aa: CATSDPDPWTLRPNEQFF; cdr3_nt: TGTGCCACCAGTGACCCTGATCCGTGGACCTTGCGTCCTAATGAGCAGTTCTTC; j_call: TRBJ2-1; cdr3_length: 18; clone_size: few; d_call: -; v_call: TRBV24-1
cdr3_aa: CAISERSGTGSSGANVLTF; cdr3_nt: TGTGCCATCAGTGAGAGATCCGGGACAGGGAGCTCTGGGGCCAACGTCCTGACTTTC; j_call: TRBJ2-6; cdr3_length: 19; clone_size: few; d_call: TRBD1; v_call: TRBV10-3
cdr3_aa: CASSVGVRDSPLHF; cdr3_nt: TGTGCCAGCAGCGTAGGGGTCAGGGATTCACCCCTCCACTTT; j_call: TRBJ1-6; cdr3_length: 14; clone_size: -; d_call: -; v_call: TRBV9
cdr3_aa: CSAVTGTSGRATDTQYF; cdr3_nt: TGCAGTGCTGTGACCGGGACTAGCGGGAGGGCCACAGATACGCAGTATTTT; j_call: TRBJ2-3; cdr3_length: 17; clone_size: -; d_call: TRBD2; v_call: TRBV20-1
cdr3_aa: CASSPSGTTDTQYF; cdr3_nt: TGTGCCAGTAGCCCTAGCGGGACAACAGATACGCAGTATTTT; j_call: TRBJ2-3; cdr3_length: 14; clone_size: few; d_call: TRBD2; v_call: TRBV19
cdr3_aa: CASMQGLEEKLFF; cdr3_nt: TGTGCCAGCATGCAGGGGCTAGAAGAAAAACTGTTTTTT; j_call: TRBJ1-4; cdr3_length: 13; clone_size: -; d_call: -; v_call: TRBV12-3/TRBV12-4
cdr3_aa: CSSQEGRAGYGYTF; cdr3_nt: TGCAGTTCCCAGGAGGGCAGGGCAGGGTATGGCTACACCTTC; j_call: TRBJ1-2; cdr3_length: 14; clone_size: -; d_call: -; v_call: TRBV20-1
cdr3_aa: CSARDGGRSGNTIYF; cdr3_nt: TGCAGTGCCCGGGACGGAGGCCGCTCTGGAAACACCATATATTTT; j_call: TRBJ1-3; cdr3_length: 15; clone_size: -; d_call: -; v_call: TRBV20-1
cdr3_aa: CASSSLGGTGELFF; cdr3_nt: TGTGCCAGCAGTTCCCTTGGGGGAACCGGGGAGCTGTTTTTT; j_call: TRBJ2-2; cdr3_length: 14; clone_size: -; d_call: -; v_call: TRBV6-2/TRBV6-3
cdr3_aa: CASSLGQGQTYEQYF; cdr3_nt: TGTGCCAGCAGCCTTGGACAGGGACAAACCTACGAGCAGTACTTC; j_call: TRBJ2-7; cdr3_length: 15; clone_size: -; d_call: TRBD1; v_call: TRBV2
cdr3_aa: CASSSMGTSMNEQFF; cdr3_nt: TGTGCCAGCAGCTCCATGGGGACTAGTATGAATGAGCAGTTCTTC; j_call: TRBJ2-1; cdr3_length: 15; clone_size: many; d_call: TRBD2; v_call: TRBV7-2
cdr3_aa: CASVYSAGVGEQYF; cdr3_nt: TGTGCCAGCGTATATTCAGCGGGAGTAGGCGAGCAGTACTTC; j_call: TRBJ2-7; cdr3_length: 14; clone_size: many; d_call: TRBD2; v_call: TRBV2
cdr3_aa: CASSRGLRSNEQFF; cdr3_nt: TGTGCCAGCAGCCGAGGACTCAGGAGCAATGAGCAGTTCTTC; j_call: TRBJ2-1; cdr3_length: 14; clone_size: many; d_call: -; v_call: TRBV7-2
cdr3_aa: CASSPPQGTTGELFF; cdr3_nt: TGTGCCAGCTCACCACCCCAGGGAACCACCGGGGAGCTGTTTTTT; j_call: TRBJ2-2; cdr3_length: 15; clone_size: -; d_call: -; v_call: TRBV18
cdr3_aa: CASSLGDGGAFF; cdr3_nt: TGCGCCAGCAGCCTGGGGGACGGTGGAGCTTTCTTT; j_call: TRBJ1-1; cdr3_length: 12; clone_size: -; d_call: -; v_call: TRBV4-1
cdr3_aa: CSARGPPRGDEQYF; cdr3_nt: TGCAGTGCTAGAGGCCCCCCTCGCGGGGACGAGCAGTACTTC; j_call: TRBJ2-7; cdr3_length: 14; clone_size: -; d_call: -; v_call: TRBV20-1
cdr3_aa: CASSQAGPVEQFF; cdr3_nt: TGTGCCAGCAGCCAAGCCGGGCCTGTTGAGCAGTTCTTC; j_call: TRBJ2-1; cdr3_length: 13; clone_size: few; d_call: -; v_call: TRBV4-2